This T cell receptor (beta chain) came from a study of cytomegalovirus exposure and HLA in healthy donors. Vbeta (60) and Jbeta (13) primers were used in the PCR. Sequencing was performed with immunoSEQ multiplex PCR; in TCRdb, only in-frame clones are kept and a portion is missing. The sample has 72,000 or so clones; 55% to 65% are singletons. The CDR3 totals 13 residues. Germline CDR1 reads SQVTM; CDR2 reads ANQGSEA. Between the trimmed V and J ends, which lost 5 bases and 6 bases, there was a span of 16 bases. The sample was PBMCs. This receptor was obtained from a woman aged 45-65 years in good health and CMV-seronegative. The chain combines TRBV29-1 with TRBJ1-1; weak D call: TRBD1 (5 bases). CDR3 coding DNA: TGCAGCGTTCTTGACAGTACAAGCTCTGAAGCTTTCTTT. Translation gives CSVLDSTSSEAFF. Variable domain in full (rest from reference TRBV29-1 and TRBJ1-1): SAVISQKPSRDICQRGTSLTIQCQVDSQVTMMFWYRQQPGQSLTLIATANQGSEATYESGFVIDKFPISRPNLTFSTLTVSNMSPEDSSIYLCSVLDSTSSEAFFGQGTRLTVV.